The source of this T cell receptor beta chain is a study of shared clonotypes between healthy human individuals. Terminally differentiated effector memory CD45RA+ cells were left out of the naive CD8 fraction, which was CD45RO-negative and positively selected for CCR7. Using immunoSEQ multiplex PCR, the repertoire was profiled, and TCRdb retains in-frame clones only, with some absent. The table has about 2 million clones, about 95% seen once; the top ten hold about 1.1%. Germline trimming cut 5 bases from V and 3 bases from J; bases unmatched to any gene: 4. CDR1 SGHNT and CDR2 YYREEE come from the germline V gene (reference sequence). This CDR3 contains 15 residues.

Sequences were obtained from naive CD8+ T cells sorted from blood. The chain carries TRBV5-4 and TRBJ2-7; the match to TRBD2 covers 14 bases. This TCR was recovered from a man between 18 and 35 years old in good health. The DNA of the CDR3 is TGTGCCAGCAGGGCTGGACTAGCGGGAGGCTACGAGCAGTACTTC. Translating it yields CASRAGLAGGYEQYF.